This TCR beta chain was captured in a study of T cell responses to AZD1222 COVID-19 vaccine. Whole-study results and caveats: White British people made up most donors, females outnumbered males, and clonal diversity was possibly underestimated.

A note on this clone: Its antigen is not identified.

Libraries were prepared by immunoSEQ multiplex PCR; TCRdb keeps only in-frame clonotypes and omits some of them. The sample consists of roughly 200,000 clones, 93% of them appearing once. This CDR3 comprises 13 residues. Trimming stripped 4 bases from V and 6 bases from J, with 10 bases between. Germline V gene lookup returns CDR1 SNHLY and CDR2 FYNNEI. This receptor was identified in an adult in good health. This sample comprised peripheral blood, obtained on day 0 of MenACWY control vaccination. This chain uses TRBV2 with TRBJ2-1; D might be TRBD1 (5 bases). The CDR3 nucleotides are TGTGCCAGCAGTGTTTCCAGGGTCAATGAGCAGTTCTTC. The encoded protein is CASSVSRVNEQFF.